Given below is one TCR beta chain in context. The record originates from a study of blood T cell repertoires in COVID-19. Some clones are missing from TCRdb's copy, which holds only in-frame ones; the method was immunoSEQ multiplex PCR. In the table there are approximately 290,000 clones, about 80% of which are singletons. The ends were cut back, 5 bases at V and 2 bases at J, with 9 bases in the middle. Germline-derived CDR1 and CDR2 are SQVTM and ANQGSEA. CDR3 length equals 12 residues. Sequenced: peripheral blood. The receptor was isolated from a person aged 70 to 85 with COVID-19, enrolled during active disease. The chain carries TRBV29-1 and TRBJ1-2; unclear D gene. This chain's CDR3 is CSVLPRNYGYTF. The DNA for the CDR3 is TGCAGCGTTCTCCCCAGGAACTATGGCTACACCTTC.